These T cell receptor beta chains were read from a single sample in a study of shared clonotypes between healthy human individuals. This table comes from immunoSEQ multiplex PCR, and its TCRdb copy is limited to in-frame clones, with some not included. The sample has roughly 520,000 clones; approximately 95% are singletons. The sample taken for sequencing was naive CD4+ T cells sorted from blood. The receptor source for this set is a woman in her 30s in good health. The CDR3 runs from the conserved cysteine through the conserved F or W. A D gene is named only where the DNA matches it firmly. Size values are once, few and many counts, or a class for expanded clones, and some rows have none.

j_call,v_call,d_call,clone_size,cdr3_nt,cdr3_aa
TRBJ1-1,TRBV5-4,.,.,TGTGCCAGCAGCTCCGGGGGGACTGTGAACACTGAAGCTTTCTTT,CASSSGGTVNTEAFF
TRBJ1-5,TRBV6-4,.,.,TGTGCCAGCAGGGGACGGGGTAGCAATCAGCCCCAGCATTTT,CASRGRGSNQPQHF
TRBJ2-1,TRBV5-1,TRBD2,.,TGCGCCAGCAGTACCGGGACTAGCGGGAGGGTAACCTACAATGAGCAGTTCTTC,CASSTGTSGRVTYNEQFF
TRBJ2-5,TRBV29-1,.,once,TGCAGCGTTGATAGTAACAGTAGAGAAGGGCGAGAGACCCAGTACTTC,CSVDSNSREGRETQYF
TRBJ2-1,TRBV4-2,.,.,TGTGCCAGCAGCCAAGAACCACATCTCTACAATGAGCAGTTCTTC,CASSQEPHLYNEQFF
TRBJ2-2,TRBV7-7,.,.,TGTGCCAGCGGGGTTACGAACACCGGGGAGCTGTTTTTT,CASGVTNTGELFF
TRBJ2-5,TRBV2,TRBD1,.,TGTGCCAGCTTAAATACAGGGGAAGGTCAAGAGACCCAGTACTTC,CASLNTGEGQETQYF
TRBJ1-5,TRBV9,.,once,TGTGCCAGCAGCGCGGGTGGCGGGGGGCTGGGGCAGCCCCAGCATTTT,CASSAGGGGLGQPQHF
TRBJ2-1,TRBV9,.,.,TGTGCCAGCAGCCCCCTAGCGTATAGCTACAATGAGCAGTTCTTC,CASSPLAYSYNEQFF
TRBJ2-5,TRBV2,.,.,TGTGCCAGCACCCACCGGACAGTCGAAGAGACCCAGTACTTC,CASTHRTVEETQYF
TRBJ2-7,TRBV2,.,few,TGTGCCAGCTTTGCGTATGAGCAGTACTTC,CASFAYEQYF
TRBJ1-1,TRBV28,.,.,TGTGCCAGCAGCCCCGTAGGAGGGCACGTCACTGAAGCTTTCTTT,CASSPVGGHVTEAFF
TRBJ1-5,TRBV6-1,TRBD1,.,TGTGCCAGCAGTGAAGAGAGCGGGACAGGGAACCATCAGCCCCAGCATTTT,CASSEESGTGNHQPQHF
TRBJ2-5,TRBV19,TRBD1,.,TGTGCCAGTAGTAGCGGACAGGGCCTGTACCAAGAGACCCAGTACTTC,CASSSGQGLYQETQYF
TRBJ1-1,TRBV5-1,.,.,TGCGCCAGCAGCTTTCAGGGGATGAACACTGAAGCTTTCTTT,CASSFQGMNTEAFF
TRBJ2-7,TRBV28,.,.,TGTGCCAGCAGCCGCCCCTACGAGCAGTACTTC,CASSRPYEQYF
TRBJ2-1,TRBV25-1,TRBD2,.,TGTGCCAGCAGTGTACGGGAGGGCGGTCATGAGCAGTTCTTC,CASSVREGGHEQFF
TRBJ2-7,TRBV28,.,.,TGTGCCAGCAGAAAGCGGCGGGCGGCGTCCTACGAGCAGTACTTC,CASRKRRAASYEQYF
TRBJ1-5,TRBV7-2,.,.,TGTGCCAGCAGCTTAGTGAGCGGGGACACCGGTCAGCCCCAGCATTTT,CASSLVSGDTGQPQHF
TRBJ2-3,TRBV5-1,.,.,TGCGCCAGCAGCGGTATCTCAGATACGCAGTATTTT,CASSGISDTQYF
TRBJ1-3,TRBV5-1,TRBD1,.,TGCGCCAGCAGATTGGACAGGGCCTCTGGAAACACCATATATTTT,CASRLDRASGNTIYF
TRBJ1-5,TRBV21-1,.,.,TGTGCCAGCAGCAAAGAATCGCGGCCGAGCAATCAGCCCCAGCATTTT,CASSKESRPSNQPQHF
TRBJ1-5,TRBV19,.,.,TGTGCCAGTAGTCTCGGGGGGACTCAGCCCCAGCATTTT,CASSLGGTQPQHF
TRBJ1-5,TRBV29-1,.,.,TGCAGCGTTTCCGAGGGGAATGCCAATCAGCCCCAGCATTTT,CSVSEGNANQPQHF
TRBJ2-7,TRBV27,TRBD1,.,TGTGCCAGCGGCTCCGGGACAGGGGCCCCCGAGCAGTACTTC,CASGSGTGAPEQYF
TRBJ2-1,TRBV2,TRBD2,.,TGTGCCAGCAGCCCACTAGCGGGGGTTTCAAGGGAGCAGTTCTTC,CASSPLAGVSREQFF
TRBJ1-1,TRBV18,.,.,TGTGCCAGCTCACCAAGCCTTCAGAACACTGAAGCTTTCTTT,CASSPSLQNTEAFF
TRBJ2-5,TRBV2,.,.,TGTGCCAGCAGAGGAAATCAGGGGACTAAGACCCAGTACTTC,CASRGNQGTKTQYF
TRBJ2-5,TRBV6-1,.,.,TGTGCCAGCAAGATGCAAGAGACCCAGTACTTC,CASKMQETQYF
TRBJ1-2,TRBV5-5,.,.,TGTGCCAGCAGCTTTACCCATTATGGCTACACCTTC,CASSFTHYGYTF
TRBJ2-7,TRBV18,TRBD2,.,TGTGCCAGCTCACCCAAAGGGACTAGCGGGAGGTACGAGCAGTACTTC,CASSPKGTSGRYEQYF
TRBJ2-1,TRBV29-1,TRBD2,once,TGCAGCGGCGGCGGGACTAGCGGTTACAATGAGCAGTTCTTC,CSGGGTSGYNEQFF
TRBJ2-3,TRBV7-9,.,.,TGTGCCAGCAGCTTTAGGTCTTCTTTCACAGATACGCAGTATTTT,CASSFRSSFTDTQYF
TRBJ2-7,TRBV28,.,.,TGTGCCAGCAGTTTAGCGGGGCAATTCTACGAGCAGTACTTC,CASSLAGQFYEQYF
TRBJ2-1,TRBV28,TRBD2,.,TGTGCCAGCAGCTCTACTAGCGGGAGGGCCGGATGGGGTGAGCAGTTCTTC,CASSSTSGRAGWGEQFF
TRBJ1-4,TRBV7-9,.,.,TGTGCCAGCAGCTTAACAGGGTTAGATGAAAAACTGTTTTTT,CASSLTGLDEKLFF
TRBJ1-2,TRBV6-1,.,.,TGTGCCAGCAATCCCCCCTCAGATTATGGCTACACCTTC,CASNPPSDYGYTF
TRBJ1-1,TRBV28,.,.,TGTGCCAGCAGTTTCGGGGGGCCCCACACTGAAGCTTTCTTT,CASSFGGPHTEAFF
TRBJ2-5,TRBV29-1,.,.,TGCAGCGTTCCAATAGGAGTAAGACAAGAGACCCAGTACTTC,CSVPIGVRQETQYF
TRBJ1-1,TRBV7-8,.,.,TGTGCCAGCAGCTCACTACGGATTACCCCCATGAACACTGAAGCTTTCTTT,CASSSLRITPMNTEAFF
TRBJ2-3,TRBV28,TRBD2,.,TGTGCCAGCAATACGAGGGTGGGACTAGCGGAACGACTCTCACTCACAGATACGCAGTATTTT,CASNTRVGLAERLSLTDTQYF
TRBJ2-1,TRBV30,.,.,TGTGCCTGGAGTGGGGGACTTACCTACAATGAGCAGTTCTTC,CAWSGGLTYNEQFF
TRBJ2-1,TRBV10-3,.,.,TGTGCCATCAGTGAGTCACCCCAGTACAATGAGCAGTTCTTC,CAISESPQYNEQFF
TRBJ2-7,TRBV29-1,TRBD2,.,TGCAGCGTTTTTCAGTCTAGCGGTGCCTACGAGCAGTACTTC,CSVFQSSGAYEQYF
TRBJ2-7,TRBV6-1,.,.,TGTGCCAGCAGTGTTGAGGCTGCCTACGAGCAGTACTTC,CASSVEAAYEQYF